This T cell receptor beta chain derives from a study of blood T cell repertoires in COVID-19. Whole-study context: Samples of COVID-19 (acute and convalescent) were obtained from the United States, Italy and Spain. Sample material is recorded as cDNA or gDNA derived from T cells, B-cell-depleted T cells, or PBMCs.

This clone appeared a single time. Authors' processing steps: Amplification with reference gene primers provided the estimates of nucleated cell counts. Only in-frame clones appear in the TCRdb table, and some are missing; sequencing was by immunoSEQ multiplex PCR. V, J and clone size are those of that table, while D and trimming were read from the DNA. The data show about 160,000 clones, approximately 85% seen once. V gave up 1 base and J gave up 2 bases, with 12 bases separating them. This CDR3 is built from 15 residues. Germline V gene data show CDR1 as LGHNA and CDR2 as YNFKEQ. Sequences were obtained from peripheral blood. V is TRBV4-2 and J is TRBJ2-7; tentatively, D is TRBD1 (5 bases). This TCR was sampled from a man aged 40-49 years who had recovered from COVID-19. DNA of the CDR3: TGTGCCAGCAGCCAAGCCCCAGGGCCGACCTACGAGCAGTACTTC. Encoded protein: CASSQAPGPTYEQYF.